These T cell receptor beta chains were read from a single sample in a study of T cell repertoires in cytomegalovirus infection. TCRdb fed the reads into MiXCR, producing one record per CDR3 protein. This sample carries some 350,000 distinct CDR3 sequences, roughly a third of them seen once, and the ten largest clones take 13%. Antigens for these TCRs are unknown. The source material was cultured PBMCs, sampled from culture after CMV antigen stimulation. These receptors came from a human donor in good health (CMV status not recorded). Some clones in this sample may be carry-over from other donors' samples. Both conserved end residues are part of each CDR3. D genes are given only for firm matches. Some rows mark clone size as missing; the rest say once, few, many or name a class of expanded clone.

abundance	v_gene	d_gene	j_gene	CDR3aa	CDR3nt
-	TRBV7-8	-	TRBJ1-3	CASSLAPRTRASGNTIYF	TGTGCCAGCAGCTTAGCGCCCAGGACAAGGGCCTCTGGAAACACCATATATTTT
few	TRBV6-5	-	TRBJ1-1	CASSYRALTGTEAFF	TGTGCCAGCAGTTACCGGGCTCTAACGGGAACTGAAGCTTTCTTT
-	TRBV4-1	TRBD2	TRBJ2-1	CASSPTAGGGQNEQFF	TGCGCCAGCAGCCCGACCGCGGGAGGAGGGCAGAATGAGCAGTTCTTC
-	TRBV30	-	TRBJ2-1	CAWSVRGYNEQFF	TGTGCCTGGAGTGTACGGGGATACAATGAGCAGTTCTTC
-	TRBV7-2	TRBD2	TRBJ2-1	CASSKRATLAGDYNEQFF	TGTGCCAGCAGCAAGAGGGCTACCCTAGCGGGAGACTACAATGAGCAGTTCTTC
few	TRBV10-3	TRBD2	TRBJ2-4	CAISENRGGRENIQYF	TGTGCCATCAGTGAGAATAGGGGAGGGCGAGAAAACATTCAGTACTTC
-	TRBV10-2	TRBD2	TRBJ2-7	CASSTSGGSYEQYF	TGCGCCAGCAGCACTAGCGGGGGATCCTACGAGCAGTACTTC
once	TRBV6-2/TRBV6-3	-	TRBJ2-1	CASSYSLAGPPLDEQFF	TGTGCCAGCAGTTACTCGCTCGCGGGCCCCCCTTTGGATGAGCAGTTCTTC
-	TRBV7-2	TRBD2	TRBJ2-7	CASSLRLAGAWVEQYF	TGTGCCAGCAGCTTAAGACTAGCGGGAGCTTGGGTCGAGCAGTACTTC
few	TRBV6-1	-	TRBJ2-2	CAEGGDNGELFF	TGTGCGGAGGGAGGGGACAACGGGGAGCTGTTTTTT
few	TRBV6-2/TRBV6-3	TRBD1	TRBJ2-2	CASSELGTGENTGELFF	TGTGCCAGCAGTGAGCTGGGGACAGGGGAGAACACCGGGGAGCTGTTTTTT
-	TRBV20-1	-	TRBJ2-7	CSARMQGWYEQYF	TGCAGTGCTAGAATGCAGGGTTGGTACGAGCAGTACTTC
few	TRBV6-1	-	TRBJ2-7	CASTEDSTSPYEQYF	TGTGCCAGCACTGAAGACAGCACCAGCCCCTACGAGCAGTACTTC
-	TRBV19	TRBD2	TRBJ2-1	CASSPIGGREEFF	TGTGCCAGTAGTCCTATCGGCGGGAGGGAAGAGTTCTTC
-	TRBV4-1	-	TRBJ1-1	CASSQEWLIFSEAFF	TGCGCCAGCAGCCAAGAATGGTTAATCTTCTCTGAAGCTTTCTTT
many	TRBV7-8	TRBD2	TRBJ2-3	CASSGGLAKNSTDTQYF	TGTGCCAGCAGCGGGGGACTAGCGAAAAATAGCACAGATACGCAGTATTTT
few	TRBV6-6	-	TRBJ2-7	CASSYRGADRIGSYEQYF	TGTGCCAGCAGTTATAGGGGGGCGGACAGAATCGGTTCCTACGAGCAGTACTTC
-	TRBV19	-	TRBJ1-6	CASSMVRVENSPLHF	TGTGCCAGTAGTATGGTTCGCGTGGAGAATTCACCCCTCCACTTT
-	TRBV20-1	-	TRBJ2-7	CSARVSGASYEQYF	TGCAGTGCTAGAGTTTCGGGGGCCTCCTACGAGCAGTACTTC
-	TRBV6-6	TRBD2	TRBJ2-5	CASRGLAGAQETQYF	TGTGCCAGCAGGGGACTAGCGGGTGCCCAAGAGACCCAGTACTTC
few	TRBV7-8	-	TRBJ1-3	CASSPQGLRNTIYF	TGTGCCAGCAGCCCTCAGGGTTTGAGAAACACCATATATTTT
-	TRBV18	TRBD1	TRBJ1-4	CASSPGQFQGMLFF	TGTGCCAGCTCGCCGGGACAGTTCCAGGGAATGCTGTTTTTT
many	TRBV7-2	-	TRBJ2-5	CASSPVVARETQYF	TGTGCCAGCAGCCCCGTCGTAGCGCGAGAGACCCAGTACTTC
-	TRBV6-5	TRBD2	TRBJ2-1	CASSPRLAGVGEQFF	TGTGCCAGCAGTCCACGACTAGCGGGAGTGGGTGAGCAGTTCTTC
few	TRBV28	-	TRBJ2-7	CASSLVGIASYEQYF	TGTGCCAGCAGTTTAGTAGGTATAGCCTCCTACGAGCAGTACTTC
-	TRBV18	TRBD2	TRBJ2-5	CASSPRTSGVQETQYF	TGTGCCAGCTCACCCCGGACTAGCGGGGTCCAAGAGACCCAGTACTTC
-	TRBV25-1	-	TRBJ1-3	CAGSLLGDGRATIYF	TGTGCCGGCAGTCTCCTCGGGGACGGTCGGGCCACCATATATTTT
-	TRBV11-2	-	TRBJ2-7	CASSLDRRAGTAGTEQYF	TGTGCCAGCAGCTTAGATCGAAGGGCGGGCACGGCCGGGACCGAGCAGTACTTC
many	TRBV7-2	TRBD1	TRBJ1-1	CASSLRTGGTEAFF	TGTGCCAGCAGCTTGAGGACAGGGGGCACTGAAGCTTTCTTT
few	TRBV10-3	-	TRBJ2-1	CAISGSLSAALDSYNEQFF	TGTGCCATCAGTGGATCTTTGTCAGCGGCCCTGGACTCCTACAATGAGCAGTTCTTC
-	TRBV7-6	TRBD2	TRBJ2-1	CASSLRTRNEQFF	TGTGCCAGCAGCTTAAGGACTAGAAATGAGCAGTTCTTC
few	TRBV2	-	TRBJ2-1	CASGRDNNEQFF	TGTGCCTCGGGGCGGGACAACAATGAGCAGTTCTTC
many	TRBV7-2	TRBD2	TRBJ2-5	CASSPRVAGIQETQYF	TGTGCCAGCAGCCCCCGTGTAGCGGGGATCCAAGAGACCCAGTACTTC
few	TRBV12-3/TRBV12-4	TRBD1	TRBJ2-1	CASSFGQGAEQFF	TGTGCCAGCAGTTTTGGACAGGGGGCTGAGCAGTTCTTC
few	TRBV30	-	TRBJ1-1	CAWSFGVNTEAFF	TGTGCCTGGAGTTTTGGGGTGAACACTGAAGCTTTCTTT
-	TRBV15	TRBD1	TRBJ1-2	CATSNLDRAGYTF	TGTGCCACCAGCAACCTCGACAGGGCTGGCTACACCTTC
-	TRBV9	-	TRBJ2-5	CASSVSGQETQYF	TGTGCCAGCAGCGTAAGCGGACAAGAGACCCAGTACTTC
-	TRBV20-1	-	TRBJ1-5	CSARLRDGGVRPQHF	TGCAGTGCTAGACTCCGGGACGGCGGGGTTAGGCCCCAGCATTTT
-	TRBV7-2	TRBD1	TRBJ1-4	CASSPPLRQGLNEKLFF	TGTGCCAGCAGCCCACCCCTCAGACAGGGTCTAAATGAAAAACTGTTTTTT
many	TRBV7-3	-	TRBJ2-5	CASSLTGGTQYF	TGTGCCAGCAGCTTAACGGGAGGGACCCAGTACTTC
-	TRBV6-6	TRBD2	TRBJ2-7	CASTGLAGGSYEQYF	TGTGCCAGCACTGGACTAGCGGGGGGCTCCTACGAGCAGTACTTC
many	TRBV7-2	-	TRBJ2-3	CASSSLRGLLPSTDTQYF	TGTGCCAGCAGCTCGCTCAGGGGACTGTTACCTAGCACAGATACGCAGTATTTT
-	TRBV24-1	-	TRBJ2-1	CATSASFGASSYNEQFF	TGTGCCACCAGTGCGTCTTTCGGGGCTAGCTCCTACAATGAGCAGTTCTTC
-	TRBV6-2/TRBV6-3	-	TRBJ1-2	CASRQSSGAGYTF	TGTGCCAGCAGACAGAGTTCAGGGGCTGGCTACACCTTC
-	TRBV7-2	TRBD2	TRBJ2-1	CASRSGLAVYNEQFF	TGTGCCAGCAGGTCTGGACTAGCTGTCTACAATGAGCAGTTCTTC
few	TRBV7-8	TRBD1	TRBJ2-1	CASSTRTGRTDNEQFF	TGTGCCAGCAGCACCCGGACAGGGAGGACGGACAATGAGCAGTTCTTC
-	TRBV19	TRBD1	TRBJ2-1	CASRRDREYNEQFF	TGTGCCAGTAGGAGGGACAGGGAATACAATGAGCAGTTCTTC
-	TRBV6-2/TRBV6-3	-	TRBJ2-1	CASSQGARQFF	TGTGCCAGCAGTCAGGGAGCTCGGCAGTTCTTC
-	TRBV7-9	-	TRBJ1-6	CASTIQGLPLHF	TGTGCCAGCACCATTCAGGGGCTCCCCCTCCACTTT
-	TRBV4-3	-	TRBJ1-4	CASSQARVEEKLFF	TGCGCCAGCAGCCAGGCGAGGGTAGAGGAAAAACTGTTTTTT